This is a list of T cell receptor beta chains from one sample in a study of blood T cell repertoires in COVID-19. TCRdb's table, derived via immunoSEQ multiplex PCR, lists solely in-frame clones and lacks some. The sample lists 400,000 to 550,000 clones, 87% occurring once. The specimen was PBMCs or T cells enriched from blood (not recorded which). The receptors were sampled from a young woman with acute COVID-19. Each CDR3 is given with its conserved first and last residue. D genes are given only for firm matches. Where a row states a size, it is once, few, many or the class of an expanded clone; other rows omit it.

TRBV11-2,few,TRBJ2-3,TRBD1,TGTGCCAGCAGCCTAACCGGGACAGGAGGCACAGATACGCAGTATTTT,CASSLTGTGGTDTQYF
TRBV30,few,TRBJ1-4,TRBD1,TGTGCCTGGAGAAAGACGGGACAGACTAATGAAAAACTGTTTTTT,CAWRKTGQTNEKLFF
TRBV6-6,.,TRBJ1-2,TRBD1,TGTGCCAGCAGTTCCCCGACAGGGTGGGCTGGCTACACCTTC,CASSSPTGWAGYTF
TRBV6-2/TRBV6-3,once,TRBJ1-2,.,TGTGCCAGCAGTTATCTCGACAGGCGCCTTAATGGCTACACCTTC,CASSYLDRRLNGYTF
TRBV19,.,TRBJ1-5,.,TGTGCCACCTCACCGGATTTTAGAAGGGGAATCGGCAATCAGCCCCAGCATTTT,CATSPDFRRGIGNQPQHF
TRBV19,.,TRBJ2-3,TRBD1,TGTGCCAGTAGCCCCCGACAGGGGGCGTTAGATACGCAGTATTTT,CASSPRQGALDTQYF
TRBV10-1,.,TRBJ2-1,.,TGCGCCAGCAGTGAGCCGAGACAGGGAGGAAAGCAGTTCTTC,CASSEPRQGGKQFF
TRBV7-8,.,TRBJ2-2,TRBD2,TGTGCCAGCAGCTTAGCTCTCTCTAGCGGGAGGGCCGGGGAGCTGTTTTTT,CASSLALSSGRAGELFF
TRBV19,.,TRBJ1-2,.,TGTGCCAGTAGGTCGGAGGATTATGGCTACACCTTC,CASRSEDYGYTF
TRBV19,.,TRBJ1-5,.,TGTGCCACCGAGTACGGGGATTATCAGCCCCAGCATTTT,CATEYGDYQPQHF
TRBV18,.,TRBJ2-3,.,TGTGCCAGCTCAACTGAGAATTTAGGGGGTCATGGTACAGATACGCAGTATTTT,CASSTENLGGHGTDTQYF
TRBV4-3,many,TRBJ2-4,.,TGCGCCAGCAGCCAAGAGCCCAGGGGAGGGTACATTCAGTACTTC,CASSQEPRGGYIQYF
TRBV29-1,.,TRBJ2-7,TRBD1,TGCAGCACCGTCGACAGGGATGCCTACGAGCAGTACTTC,CSTVDRDAYEQYF
TRBV10-3,.,TRBJ2-2,TRBD2,TGTGCCATCAGCTTCTCTAGCGGGAGGGTGAACACCGGGGAGCTGTTTTTT,CAISFSSGRVNTGELFF
TRBV2,.,TRBJ1-5,.,TGTGCCAGCAGTGAAGGGGTGAAGACATCCAATCAGCCCCAGCATTTT,CASSEGVKTSNQPQHF
TRBV7-2,.,TRBJ2-1,TRBD2,TGTGCCAGCAGCTTCTCAGCGGGAGTATCCTACAATGAGCAGTTCTTC,CASSFSAGVSYNEQFF
TRBV4-1,.,TRBJ1-1,.,TGCGCCAGCAGCCCTTATTCAGCGTTGAACACTGAAGCTTTCTTT,CASSPYSALNTEAFF
TRBV7-9,.,TRBJ1-1,TRBD1,TGTGCGACCGTTTTTGGGACAGGGGTAAACACTGAAGCTTTCTTT,CATVFGTGVNTEAFF
TRBV15,.,TRBJ2-1,TRBD2,TGTGCCACCGGGAGCGGGACCTACAATGAGCAGTTCTTC,CATGSGTYNEQFF
TRBV9,.,TRBJ2-2,.,TGTGCCAGCAGCGTAGCGGGAGCCTCCGGTACCGGGGAGCTGTTTTTT,CASSVAGASGTGELFF
TRBV20-1,many,TRBJ1-1,TRBD1,TGCAGTGCTAGTGGACAGGCAATCACTGAAGCTTTCTTT,CSASGQAITEAFF
TRBV6-6,.,TRBJ2-7,.,TGTGCCAGCAGTGCCCTCCGGGACTTCAGCTCCTACGAGCAGTACTTC,CASSALRDFSSYEQYF
TRBV11-2,.,TRBJ1-2,.,TGTGCCAGCAGCTTAGGGTCAGACTATGGCTACACCTTC,CASSLGSDYGYTF
TRBV5-4,.,TRBJ1-6,.,TGTGCCAGCAGCCGTACGGGGAATTCACCCCTCCACTTT,CASSRTGNSPLHF
TRBV30,.,TRBJ2-1,TRBD2,TGTGCCTGGATACTAGCGGGCCACAATGAGCAGTTCTTC,CAWILAGHNEQFF
TRBV10-1,.,TRBJ2-1,TRBD2,TGCGCCAGCAGTAAAGCGGGATTAAACAATGAGCAGTTCTTC,CASSKAGLNNEQFF